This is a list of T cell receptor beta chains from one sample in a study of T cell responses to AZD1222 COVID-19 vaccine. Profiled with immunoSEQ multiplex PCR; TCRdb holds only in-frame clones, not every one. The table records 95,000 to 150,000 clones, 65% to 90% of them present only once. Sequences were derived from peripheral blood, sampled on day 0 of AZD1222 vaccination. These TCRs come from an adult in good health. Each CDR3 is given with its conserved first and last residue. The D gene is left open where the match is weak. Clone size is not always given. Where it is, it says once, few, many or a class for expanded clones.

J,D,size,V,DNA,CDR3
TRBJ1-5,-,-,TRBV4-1,TGCGCCAGCAGCCTGGACTTATATAGCAATCAGCCCCAGCATTTT,CASSLDLYSNQPQHF
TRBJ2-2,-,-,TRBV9,TGTGCCACTGGGGGGTCCGGCGGGGAGCTGTTTTTT,CATGGSGGELFF
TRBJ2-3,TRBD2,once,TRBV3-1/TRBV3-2,TGTGCCAGCAGCCGAGCCAGTAGCGGGTCTAGCACAGATACGCAGTATTTT,CASSRASSGSSTDTQYF
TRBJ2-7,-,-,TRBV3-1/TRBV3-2,TGTGCCAGCAGCCAAGATAACTACGAGCAGTACTTC,CASSQDNYEQYF
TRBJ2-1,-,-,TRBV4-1,TGCGCCAGCAGCCAACCTAGCTACAATGAGCAGTTCTTC,CASSQPSYNEQFF
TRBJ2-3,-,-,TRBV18,TGTGCCAGCTCACCCCGGACAGAGCGGGATACGCAGTATTTT,CASSPRTERDTQYF
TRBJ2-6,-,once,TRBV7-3,TGTGCCAGCAGCTTAAGCGGCTCTGGGGCCAACGTCCTGACTTTC,CASSLSGSGANVLTF
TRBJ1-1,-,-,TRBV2,TGTGCCAGCAGAGAGAGGGGACCTGAAGCTTTCTTT,CASRERGPEAFF
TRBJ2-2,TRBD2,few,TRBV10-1,TGCGCCAGCAGTGATAGCGGGGGAGTGAACACCGGGGAGCTGTTTTTT,CASSDSGGVNTGELFF
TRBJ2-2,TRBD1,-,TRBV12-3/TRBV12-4,TGTGCCAGCAGAATCGACAGGGCCGGGGAGCTGTTTTTT,CASRIDRAGELFF
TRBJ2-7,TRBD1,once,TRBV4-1,TGCGCCAGCAGCCAAGATAGGGGACAGGGATGGGATCGGGCCTACGAGCAGTACTTC,CASSQDRGQGWDRAYEQYF
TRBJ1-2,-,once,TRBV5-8,TGTGCCAGCAGCTCCCCTTCGCCTAACTATGGCTACACCTTC,CASSSPSPNYGYTF
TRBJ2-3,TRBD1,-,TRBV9,TGTGCCAGCAGCGCCCATGGGCAGGGGGCCACAGATACGCAGTATTTT,CASSAHGQGATDTQYF
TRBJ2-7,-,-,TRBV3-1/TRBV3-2,TGTGCCAGCAGCCCGAACGAGGCCCGGGAGCAGTACTTC,CASSPNEAREQYF
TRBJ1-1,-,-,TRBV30,TGTGCCTTTCTCGGCGGGGCTTGGGGATCGAACACTGAAGCTTTCTTT,CAFLGGAWGSNTEAFF
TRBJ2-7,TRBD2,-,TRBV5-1,TGCGCCAGCAGCTTGACTAGCGGTACCTACGAGCAGTACTTC,CASSLTSGTYEQYF
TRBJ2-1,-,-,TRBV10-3,TGTGCCATCGGTGAGCGAAGATGGGATGAGCAGTTCTTC,CAIGERRWDEQFF
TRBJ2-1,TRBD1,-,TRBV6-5,TGTGCCAGCATGGGCGGACAGGGAGACAATGAGCAGTTCTTC,CASMGGQGDNEQFF
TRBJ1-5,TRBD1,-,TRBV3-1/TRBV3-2,TGTGCCAGCAGCCAAGGCAGGGGGCTAGGTCAGCCCCAGCATTTT,CASSQGRGLGQPQHF
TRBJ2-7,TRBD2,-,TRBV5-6,TGTGCCAGCAGCCCCTTAGCGGGGGGCATTAAGAGCTCCTACGAGCAGTACTTC,CASSPLAGGIKSSYEQYF
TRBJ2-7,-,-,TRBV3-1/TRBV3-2,TGTGCCAGCAGCCCCGCCGTAACCTACGAGCAGTACTTC,CASSPAVTYEQYF
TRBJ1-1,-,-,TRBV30,TGTGCCTGGAGGGCGGGCGAGATCACTGAAGCTTTCTTT,CAWRAGEITEAFF
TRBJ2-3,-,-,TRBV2,TGTGCCAGCAGCTCTAATAGGGGGACAGATACGCAGTATTTT,CASSSNRGTDTQYF
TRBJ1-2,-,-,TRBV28,TGTGCCAGCACCGACCGCTATGGCTACACCTTC,CASTDRYGYTF
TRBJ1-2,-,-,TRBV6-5,TGTGCTGTCGCGGGAAACTATGGCTACACCTTC,CAVAGNYGYTF
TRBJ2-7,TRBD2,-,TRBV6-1,TGTGCCAGCAGTGAAGCGCATACTAGCGGGGGGTCCTACGAGCAGTACTTC,CASSEAHTSGGSYEQYF
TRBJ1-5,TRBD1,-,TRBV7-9,TGTGCCAGCAGCTTAGGGGACAGCGGCAATCAGCCCCAGCATTTT,CASSLGDSGNQPQHF
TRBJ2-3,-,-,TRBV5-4,TGTGCCAGCAGCTTTTTTAGCACAGATACGCAGTATTTT,CASSFFSTDTQYF
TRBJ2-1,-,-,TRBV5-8,TGTGCCAGCAGCCCCGAACCTGCAATCAATGAGCAGTTCTTC,CASSPEPAINEQFF
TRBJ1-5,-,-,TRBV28,TGTGCCAGCAGTTCACCTACAGGGATAGGCAATCAGCCCCAGCATTTT,CASSSPTGIGNQPQHF
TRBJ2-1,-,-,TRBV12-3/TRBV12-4,TGTGCCAGCAGTTTGAGGGGGGAGCAGTTCTTC,CASSLRGEQFF